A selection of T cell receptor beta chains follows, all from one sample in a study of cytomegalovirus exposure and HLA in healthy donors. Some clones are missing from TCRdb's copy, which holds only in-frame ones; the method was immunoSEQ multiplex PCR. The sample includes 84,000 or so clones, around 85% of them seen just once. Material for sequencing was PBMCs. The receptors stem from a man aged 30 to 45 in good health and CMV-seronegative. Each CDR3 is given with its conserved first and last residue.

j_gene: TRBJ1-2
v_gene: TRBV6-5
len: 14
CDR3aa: CASSYDRANYGYTF

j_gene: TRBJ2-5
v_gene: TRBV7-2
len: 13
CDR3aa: CASSMTVQETQYF

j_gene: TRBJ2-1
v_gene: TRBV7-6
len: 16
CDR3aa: CASSPRPGYSYNEQFF

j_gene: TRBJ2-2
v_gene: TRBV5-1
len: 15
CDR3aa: CASSLQDRGPPELFF

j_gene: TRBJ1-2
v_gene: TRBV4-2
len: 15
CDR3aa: CASSQVGGSRGGYTF

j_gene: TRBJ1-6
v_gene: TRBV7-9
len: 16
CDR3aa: CDSTFSRGIDNSPLHF

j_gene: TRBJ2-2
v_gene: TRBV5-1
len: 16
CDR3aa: CASSLEGQGATGELFF

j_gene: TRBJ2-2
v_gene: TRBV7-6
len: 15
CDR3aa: CASSPPTSGTGELFF

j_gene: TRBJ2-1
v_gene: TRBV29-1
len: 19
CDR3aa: CSVDGIAGGLTGTYNEQFF

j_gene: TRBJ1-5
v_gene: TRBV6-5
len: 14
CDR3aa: CASSQHPRFQPQHF

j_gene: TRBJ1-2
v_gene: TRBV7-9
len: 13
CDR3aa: CASSLAGAEGYTF

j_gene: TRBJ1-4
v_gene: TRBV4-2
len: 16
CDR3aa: CASSQDLAEANEKLFF

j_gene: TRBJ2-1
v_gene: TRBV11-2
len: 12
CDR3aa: CASSLLRNEQFF

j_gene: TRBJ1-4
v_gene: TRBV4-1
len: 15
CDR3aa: CASSQEPGVREKLFF

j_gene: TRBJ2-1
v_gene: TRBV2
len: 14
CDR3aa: CASRTGSSYNEQFF

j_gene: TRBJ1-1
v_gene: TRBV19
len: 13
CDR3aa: CASTYSSPTEAFF

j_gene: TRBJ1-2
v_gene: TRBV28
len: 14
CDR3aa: CASSFSIRGSGYTF

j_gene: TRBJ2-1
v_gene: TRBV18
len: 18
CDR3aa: CASSPPVGLAAYYNEQFF

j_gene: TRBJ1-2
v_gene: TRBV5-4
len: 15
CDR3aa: CASSLGGTANYGYTF

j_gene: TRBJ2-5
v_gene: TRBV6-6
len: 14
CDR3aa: CASSLTGFGETQYF

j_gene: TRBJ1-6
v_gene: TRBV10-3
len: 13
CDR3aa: CAIKRTGNSPLHF

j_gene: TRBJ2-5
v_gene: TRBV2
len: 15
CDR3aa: CASRQAGGPLETQYF

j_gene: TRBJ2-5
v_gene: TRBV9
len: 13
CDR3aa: CASSVFGQETQYF

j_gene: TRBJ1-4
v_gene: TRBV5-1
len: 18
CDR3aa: CASSPRPGQGPTNEKLFF

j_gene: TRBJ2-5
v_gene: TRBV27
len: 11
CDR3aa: CASRARETQYF

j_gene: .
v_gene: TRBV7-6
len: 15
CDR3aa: CASSPLSGTPYEQYF

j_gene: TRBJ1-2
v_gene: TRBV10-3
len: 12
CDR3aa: CAISQGDDGYTF

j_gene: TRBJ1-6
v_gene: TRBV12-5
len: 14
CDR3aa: CASGGAVDNSPLHF

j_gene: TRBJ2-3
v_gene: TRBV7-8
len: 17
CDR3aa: CASSLRTSGTSTDTQYF

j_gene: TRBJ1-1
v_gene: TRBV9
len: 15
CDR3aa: CASSSTGVPNTEAFF

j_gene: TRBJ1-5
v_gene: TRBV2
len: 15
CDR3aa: CASGETGISNQPQHF

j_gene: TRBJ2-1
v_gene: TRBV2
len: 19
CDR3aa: CASRVGTSGGRGSYNEQFF

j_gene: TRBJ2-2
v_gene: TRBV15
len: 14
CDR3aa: CATSGTQNTGELFF

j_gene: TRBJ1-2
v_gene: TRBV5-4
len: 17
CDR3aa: CASSFGLGGAVGYGYTF

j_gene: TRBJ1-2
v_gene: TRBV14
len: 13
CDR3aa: CASSPQSLGGYTF

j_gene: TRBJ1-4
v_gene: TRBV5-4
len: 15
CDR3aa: CASSPQGARNEKLFF

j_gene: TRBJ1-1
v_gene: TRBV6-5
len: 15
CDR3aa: CASSSPGQLNTEAFF

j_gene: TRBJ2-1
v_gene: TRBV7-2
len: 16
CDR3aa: CASSYHQGARNNEQFF

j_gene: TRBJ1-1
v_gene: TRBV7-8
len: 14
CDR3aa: CASSFDRGNTEAFF

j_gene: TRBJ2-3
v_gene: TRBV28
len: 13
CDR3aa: CASSPTGTDTQYF

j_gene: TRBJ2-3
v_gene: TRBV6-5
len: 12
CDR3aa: CATGLSTDTQYF

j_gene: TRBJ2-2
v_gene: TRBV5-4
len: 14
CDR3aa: CASSLEGALGELFF

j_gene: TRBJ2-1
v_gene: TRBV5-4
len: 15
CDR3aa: CASSLAASGHNEQFF

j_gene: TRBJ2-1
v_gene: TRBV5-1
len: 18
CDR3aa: CASSLMSSGLSSYNEQFF

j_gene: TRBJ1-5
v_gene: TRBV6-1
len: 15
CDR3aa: CASTWSGGGNQPQHF

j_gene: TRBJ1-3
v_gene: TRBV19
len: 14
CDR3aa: CATLNRGQGNTIYF

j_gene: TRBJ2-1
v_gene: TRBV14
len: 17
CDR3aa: CASSQDRGHRVYNEQFF

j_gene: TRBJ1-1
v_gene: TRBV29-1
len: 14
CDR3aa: CSGGDVSMNTEAFF

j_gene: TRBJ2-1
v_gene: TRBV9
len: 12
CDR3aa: CASGLLGDEQFF

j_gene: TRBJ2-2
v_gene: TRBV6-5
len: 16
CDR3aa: CASSYGDSSNTGELFF

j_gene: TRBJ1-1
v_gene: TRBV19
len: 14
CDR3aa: CASTPGGANTEAFF

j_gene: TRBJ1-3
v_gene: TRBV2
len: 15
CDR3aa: CASIAGLGPGNTIYF

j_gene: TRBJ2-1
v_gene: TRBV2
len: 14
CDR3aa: CASSTSGGANEQFF